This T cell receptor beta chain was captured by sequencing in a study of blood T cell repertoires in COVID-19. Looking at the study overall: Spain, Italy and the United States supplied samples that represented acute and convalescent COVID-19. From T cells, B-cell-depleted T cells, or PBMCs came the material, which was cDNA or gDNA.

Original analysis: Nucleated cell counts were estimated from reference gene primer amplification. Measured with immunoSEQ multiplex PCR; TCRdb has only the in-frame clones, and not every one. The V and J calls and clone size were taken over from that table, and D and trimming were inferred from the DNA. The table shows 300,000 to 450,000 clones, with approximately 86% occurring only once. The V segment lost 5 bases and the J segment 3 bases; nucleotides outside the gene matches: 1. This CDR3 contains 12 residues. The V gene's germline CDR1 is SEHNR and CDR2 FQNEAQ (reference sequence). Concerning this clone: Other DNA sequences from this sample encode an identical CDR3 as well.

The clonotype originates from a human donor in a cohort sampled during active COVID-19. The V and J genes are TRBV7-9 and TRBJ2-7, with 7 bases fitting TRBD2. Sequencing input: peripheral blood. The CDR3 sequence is CASSPSGYEQYF. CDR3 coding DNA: TGTGCCAGCAGCCCTAGCGGCTACGAGCAGTACTTC.